Shown below are 32 T cell receptor beta chains from a single sample sequenced in a study of T cells after yellow fever vaccination. From the 5' RACE reads, TCRdb called clonotypes with MiXCR, one entry per CDR3 protein. The data show about 130,000 distinct CDR3 sequences, over 8% seen once. Specimen: CD8+ T cells sorted from PBMCs, collected on the day of the yellow fever booster vaccination. These receptors originate from a young man who received the YFV17D yellow fever vaccine.

The V and J genes are TRBV19 and TRBJ1-2; D perhaps matches TRBD1 (6 bases). The germline gives CDR1 LNHDA, CDR2 SQIVND (reference sequence). The length of the CDR3 is 15 residues. Trimming removed 5 bases from V and 4 bases from J, with 17 bases in between. CDR3 bases: TGTGCCAGTAGTTTTTCCGGGGACACCTTCTATGGCTACACCTTC. Translating it yields CASSFSGDTFYGYTF.

The chain has TRBV4-1 and TRBJ2-1; TRBD2 matches 15 bases. This CDR3 spans 18 amino acids. Looked up from germline, CDR1 is MGHRA and CDR2 is YSYEKL. Trimming at V came to 1 base and at J to 6 bases, leaving 7 bases not matched to a gene. The DNA for the CDR3 is TGCGCCAGCAGCCAAGTCGGACTAGCGGGGGGGCCTGGCAATGAGCAGTTCTTC. The encoded protein is CASSQVGLAGGPGNEQFF.

The chain uses TRBV29-1 and TRBJ1-5, with 7 positions matching TRBD1. The V gene's germline CDR1 is SQVTM and CDR2 ANQGSEA. This CDR3 spans 13 amino acids. V trimming: 4 bases; J trimming: 7 bases; junction bases outside the gene matches: 7. CDR3 nucleotide sequence: TGCAGCGTTGTTGGGCGGACAGGACAGCCCCAGCATTTT. Amino acids: CSVVGRTGQPQHF.

In DNA form, the CDR3 reads TGTGCCATCAGTCCCGGGGTCTCCTACGAGCAGTACTTC. Residues: CAISPGVSYEQYF. The chain is built from TRBV10-3 and TRBJ2-7; TRBD2 is a possible D gene (5 bases). The CDR3 runs 13 residues. Germline loops: CDR1 ENHRY, CDR2 SYGVKD. Deletions cut 5 bases from V and 0 bases from J, with 8 bases between.

Concerning this clonotype itself: A read error may account for a junction end that differs from germline. The chain recombines TRBV10-1 with TRBJ2-1, with 8 bases lining up with TRBD2. The V gene's germline CDR1 is WNHNN and CDR2 SYGVQD (reference sequence). CDR3 length: 15 amino acids. In DNA form, the CDR3 reads TGCGCCCGCAGTGAGTCGGGGGGGGGGTACAATGAGCAGTTCTTC. The encoded protein is CARSESGGGYNEQFF.

This clonotype has a handful of counts. The chain combines TRBV24-1 with TRBJ2-6, with a weak D call TRBD1 (6 bases). The germline V and J ends were trimmed by 6 bases and 2 bases, with 7 bases remaining between them. The CDR3 contains 14 residues. The germline gives CDR1 KGHDR, CDR2 SFDVKD. The CDR3 loop reads CATSTGTGANVLTF. The CDR3 coding sequence is TGTGCCACCAGTACAGGGACTGGGGCCAACGTCCTGACTTTC.

The rearrangement links TRBV3-1 to TRBJ2-1; 10 bases line up with TRBD2. Looked up from germline, CDR1 is LGHDT and CDR2 is YNNKEL (reference sequence). The CDR3 is made up of 18 amino acids. The junction had 10 bases not matched to a gene; V was cut back by 3 bases and J by 2 bases. As DNA, the CDR3 is TGTGCCAGCAGCCATACTCAGCGGGGGGGCTCTGCCTACAATGAGCAGTTCTTC. This sequence encodes CASSHTQRGGSAYNEQFF.

This clonotype was counted ten times or more. The V and J genes are TRBV7-2 and TRBJ2-4, with D possibly TRBD2 on 7 matching bases. Trimming took off 1 base at V and 5 bases at J, with 15 bases between the two ends. Germline CDR1 is SGHTA and CDR2 is FQGNSA. CDR3 length: 16 residues. The CDR3 nucleotides are TGTGCCAGCAGCTTAGTGTATCGGGGGGCCCAAAACATTCAGTACTTC. It codes for CASSLVYRGAQNIQYF.

The chain recombines TRBV4-1 with TRBJ1-1, with D possibly being TRBD1 (6 bases). This CDR3 comprises 16 residues. The germline V and J ends were trimmed by 2 bases and 5 bases, with 18 bases remaining between them. Germline CDR1 MGHRA, CDR2 YSYEKL. CDR3 loop: CASSQHPYGGGTEAFF. In DNA form, the CDR3 reads TGCGCCAGCAGCCAACACCCTTACGGAGGGGGAACTGAAGCTTTCTTT.

The chain has TRBV11-2 and TRBJ2-5; D is undetermined. V lost 3 bases to trimming and J lost 1 base, with 18 bases between them. The CDR3 spans 17 residues. Germline assignment: CDR1 SGHAT and CDR2 FQNNGV. This CDR3 is CASSFSGSTGPQETQYF. CDR3 nucleotides: TGTGCCAGCAGCTTTTCGGGCAGCACCGGGCCCCAAGAGACCCAGTACTTC. The full variable domain, with the rest looked up from reference TRBV11-2 and TRBJ2-5, is EAGVAQSPRYKIIEKRQSVAFWCNPISGHATLYWYQQILGQGPKLLIQFQNNGVVDDSQLPKDRFSAERLKGVDSTLKIQPAKLEDSAVYLCASSFSGSTGPQETQYFGPGTRLLVL.

The CDR3 loop is CASSHLSLTGELFF. CDR3 in DNA: TGCGCCAGCAGCCACCTTAGTCTCACCGGGGAGCTGTTTTTT. This chain joins TRBV4-1 and TRBJ2-2; no firm D call. CDR3 length: 14 amino acids. Germline CDR1 and CDR2: MGHRA and YSYEKL. Trimming removed 3 bases from V and 4 bases from J, with 9 bases in between.

The chain links TRBV20-1 to TRBJ2-7; 14 nucleotides align to TRBD2. Germline CDR1 and CDR2: DFQATT and SNEGSKA (reference sequence). The V and J ends lost 1 base and 1 base, in that order; junction bases with no gene match: 6. The CDR3 consists of 17 residues. The CDR3 DNA sequence: TGCAGTGCTAGAGCTGGACTAGCGGGGGGCCATTCCTACGAGCAGTACTTC. Its protein product is CSARAGLAGGHSYEQYF.

There are many counts of this clonotype. V is TRBV7-9 and J is TRBJ2-2; D not resolved. The CDR3 is 15 amino acids. V lost 2 bases and J 5 bases, leaving 12 bases between the germline ends. The germline V gene encodes CDR1 SEHNR and CDR2 FQNEAQ (reference sequence). The DNA of the CDR3 is TGTGCCAGCAGCTTATCGGGCCCTGCGACCGGGGAGCTGTTTTTT. This encodes CASSLSGPATGELFF.

This clonotype appeared many times. The chain uses TRBV2 and TRBJ2-5; D possibly uses TRBD1 or TRBD2 (6 bases each). CDR3 length equals 14 residues. Germline lookup yields CDR1 SNHLY and CDR2 FYNNEI. Trimming removed 8 bases from V and 3 bases from J, with 16 bases in between. Here the CDR3 DNA reads TGTGCCAGCCCCAGGAGGGCAGGGGAAGAGACCCAGTACTTC. Residues: CASPRRAGEETQYF.

This clonotype was counted only a few times. At one end the junction does not follow the germline gene, possibly because of a read error. This chain links TRBV7-7 with TRBJ2-5, with D possibly TRBD1 on 6 matching bases. CDR1 SSHAT and CDR2 FNYEAQ come from the germline V gene (reference sequence). The CDR3 has 15 amino acids. The CDR3 reads CASSDSTGDQETQYF. Here the CDR3 DNA reads TGTGCTAGCAGCGATTCGACAGGCGACCAAGAGACCCAGTACTTC.

Many counts were recorded for this clonotype. This sequence joins TRBV6-2 or TRBV6-3 and TRBJ2-1, with TRBD2 identical over 7 bases. This CDR3 has 16 amino acids. Looked up from germline, CDR1 is MNHEY and CDR2 is SVGEGT. Germline trimming cut 1 base from V and 7 bases from J; bases unmatched to any gene: 10. In DNA, the CDR3 is TGTGCCAGCAGTTACTGGCCGAGCGGGGCGGGGAATGAGCAGTTCTTC. Translated: CASSYWPSGAGNEQFF.

This clonotype was counted at least ten times. This chain connects TRBV4-3 to TRBJ2-1; maybe TRBD1 (6 bases). Germline values: CDR1 LGHNA, CDR2 YSLEER. V gave up 1 base and J gave up 7 bases, with 11 bases separating them. This CDR3 region has 14 residues. The CDR3 nucleotides are TGCGCCAGCAGCCAAGCATGGCAGGGGAATGAGCAGTTCTTC. Translated: CASSQAWQGNEQFF.

This clonotype was seen a handful of times. The chain combines TRBV7-9 with TRBJ2-7; D remains ambiguous. The germline CDR1 and CDR2 sequences are SEHNR and FQNEAQ (reference sequence). This CDR3 is 13 amino acids long. V dropped 8 bases and J dropped 6 bases, with 17 bases sitting between them. CDR3 nucleotides: TGTGCCAGCCGCCCCGGATCGTCGGGCGAGCAGTACTTC. Protein: CASRPGSSGEQYF.

In its sample, this clonotype was seen many times. This chain uses TRBV7-9 with TRBJ2-1; D may be TRBD2 (6 bases). This CDR3 comprises 12 residues. Trimming cost V 2 bases and J 8 bases, with 7 bases left between them. CDR1 and CDR2 from the germline V gene are SEHNR and FQNEAQ (reference sequence). This CDR3 is CASSLSGDEQFF. The CDR3, as DNA: TGTGCCAGCAGCTTATCGGGGGATGAGCAGTTCTTC.

J is TRBJ2-1 and V is TRBV3-1, with 9 bases that match TRBD2. The ends lost 4 bases at V and 8 bases at J; junction bases unmatched: 6. CDR3 length: 14 amino acids. Per germline, CDR1 LGHDT and CDR2 YNNKEL (reference sequence). Here the CDR3 reads CASSPGGGAYEQFF. The CDR3 bases are TGTGCCAGCAGCCCAGGCGGGGGGGCGTATGAGCAGTTCTTC.

This clonotype was seen more than once but under ten times. V is TRBV30 and J is TRBJ2-7, with D possibly being TRBD2 (6 bases). The V end was cut by 3 bases, the J end by 7 bases, with 19 bases between. This CDR3 is built from 14 residues. From germline, CDR1 is GTSNPN and CDR2 SVGIG (reference sequence). This CDR3 is CAWREGRAPGEQYF. The CDR3 coding sequence is TGTGCCTGGAGGGAGGGTAGAGCTCCGGGGGAGCAGTACTTC. The complete variable domain, with remaining parts taken from reference TRBV30 and TRBJ2-7, reads SQTIHQWPATLVQPVGSPLSLECTVEGTSNPNLYWYRQAAGRGLQLLFYSVGIGQISSEVPQNLSASRPQDRQFILSSKKLLLSDSGFYLCAWREGRAPGEQYFGPGTRLTVT.

This chain connects TRBV19 to TRBJ2-3, with 10 bases fitting TRBD2. This CDR3 has 14 amino acids. Germline V gives CDR1 LNHDA, CDR2 SQIVND (reference sequence). Trimming removed 8 bases from V and 6 bases from J; junction bases left unmatched: 8. The CDR3 nucleotides read TGTGCCAGTGGGCCTAGCGGGGGAGTGGATACGCAGTATTTT. It encodes CASGPSGGVDTQYF.

The sample holds many counts of this clonotype. This chain uses TRBV20-1 with TRBJ2-2; 10 positions agree with TRBD1. V lost 0 bases to trimming and J lost 6 bases; unmatched junction nucleotides: 4. Per the germline V gene, CDR1 is DFQATT and CDR2 is SNEGSKA (reference sequence). The CDR3 is 15 amino acids. CDR3 DNA: TGCAGTGCTAGAGATCAGGACAGGGGGGCCGGGGAGCTGTTTTTT. It codes for CSARDQDRGAGELFF.

CDR3 DNA: TGCGCCAGCAGCCAAGCTTACAATGAGCAGTTCTTC. Translation gives CASSQAYNEQFF. The chain joins TRBV4-1 to TRBJ2-1; D call uncertain. The CDR3 covers 12 residues. CDR1 MGHRA and CDR2 YSYEKL come from the germline V gene. Trimming left V 1 base short and J 4 bases short, with 2 bases between.

This chain links TRBV3-1 with TRBJ1-4; 10 bases map to TRBD1. Losses at the gene ends were 10 bases for V and 8 bases for J; bases not matched to a gene: 19. The CDR3 sequence is 17 residues long. The germline V gene encodes CDR1 LGHDT and CDR2 YNNKEL (reference sequence). The CDR3, as DNA: TGTGCCACCGCCACTCGCCGCGACAGGGGGCCGGGCGAAAAACTGTTTTTT. This sequence encodes CATATRRDRGPGEKLFF.

This clonotype was observed a few times. The gene calls are TRBV7-2 and TRBJ2-3, with D maybe TRBD2 (5 bases). Germline CDR1 reads SGHTA; CDR2 reads FQGNSA. The length of the CDR3 is 14 residues. Between the trimmed V and J ends, which lost 4 bases and 1 base, there was a span of 9 bases. Here the CDR3 reads CASSSFGGTDTQYF. CDR3 nucleotides: TGTGCCAGCAGCTCCTTCGGGGGCACAGATACGCAGTATTTT.

This clonotype was counted between two and nine times. J is TRBJ2-1 and V is TRBV11-1; no firm D call. The ends were cut back, 2 bases at V and 0 bases at J, with 8 bases in the middle. The CDR3 covers 15 residues. The germline V gene has CDR1 SGHAT and CDR2 FQDESV (reference sequence). In DNA, the CDR3 is TGTGCCAGCAGCTTACAAGCTGTCTCCTACAATGAGCAGTTCTTC. Amino acids: CASSLQAVSYNEQFF.

This chain joins TRBV3-1 and TRBJ2-3; D is unclear. Germline V gene lookup returns CDR1 LGHDT and CDR2 YNNKEL (reference sequence). CDR3 length: 12 residues. Trimming pared 0 bases from V and 5 bases from J, leaving 3 bases between. The CDR3 spells CASSQEIDTQYF. DNA for the CDR3: TGTGCCAGCAGCCAAGAGATAGATACGCAGTATTTT.

The chain recombines TRBV12-3 or TRBV12-4 with TRBJ2-6; the D gene could be TRBD1 or TRBD2 (5 bases each). This CDR3 is built from 15 residues. Between the trimmed V and J ends, which lost 11 bases and 4 bases, there was a span of 18 bases. The DNA for the CDR3 is TGTGCCTCAAGAACTCGGGACGGAGGGGCCAACGTCCTGACTTTC. It encodes CASRTRDGGANVLTF.

This chain links TRBV7-2 with TRBJ2-1, with D uncertain. Germline V gives CDR1 SGHTA, CDR2 FQGNSA. Trimming pared 1 base from V and 5 bases from J, leaving 9 bases between. The CDR3 length is 14 residues. The CDR3 sequence is CASSLGGLNNEQFF. The DNA of the CDR3 is TGTGCCAGCAGCTTAGGTGGGCTAAACAATGAGCAGTTCTTC.

The J gene is TRBJ1-6, the V gene TRBV6-2 or TRBV6-3, with 10 positions matching TRBD1. CDR1 is MNHEY, CDR2 SVGEGT, per germline. The CDR3 spans 15 residues. Trimming took 0 bases from V and 9 from J; bases not matched to a gene: 2. Here the CDR3 reads CASSYSGQGRSPLHF. The DNA for the CDR3 is TGTGCCAGCAGTTACTCGGGACAGGGGCGTTCACCCCTCCACTTT.

A few counts support this clonotype. The chain couples TRBV4-2 to TRBJ2-5; D remains unclear. The V and J ends lost 1 base and 5 bases respectively, with 8 bases between them. CDR3 length equals 13 residues. Germline CDR1 reads LGHNA; CDR2 reads YNFKEQ. CDR3 sequence reads: CASSQGVGETQYF. For the CDR3, the DNA is TGTGCCAGCAGCCAAGGCGTCGGCGAGACCCAGTACTTC.